The entry below gives a single TCR beta chain sequence along with its context. What it recognizes is unknown. This CDR3 contains 14 residues. Germline lookup yields CDR1 ENHRY and CDR2 SYGVKD. Trimming removed 1 base from V and 7 bases from J, with 14 bases in between. Each TCR beta cDNA library carried unique molecular identifiers. Each CDR3 protein is one row after TCRdb ran MiXCR on the PCR reads. The table records about 400,000 distinct CDR3 sequences, roughly 30% of them present only once. The sample originates from a study of post-analysis software for immune sequencing data. Notes on the study in general: Controls' normalized Chao1 diversity significantly exceeded that of multiple sclerosis patients. In patients, TRBV5-6, TRBV5-1 and TRBV20-1 belonged to 4 or 5 TRBV segments found more frequently than in controls.

This receptor was taken from a girl aged 10 to 17 with multiple sclerosis. The rearrangement joins TRBV10-3 to TRBJ2-7; D might be TRBD1 (6 bases). Material for sequencing was blood. The CDR3 sequence is CAISEFEGEWEQYF. CDR3 in DNA: TGTGCCATCAGTGAGTTCGAGGGGGAATGGGAGCAGTACTTC.